This T cell receptor beta chain was identified in a study of blood T cell repertoires in COVID-19. Enrollees, about 18 to 100 years old, lived in 24 US areas. TCRdb's copy holds only in-frame clones and misses some; the assay was immunoSEQ multiplex PCR. The table has about 280,000 clones, around 85% seen once. The specimen sequenced was PBMCs or T cells enriched from blood (not recorded which). This TCR derives from a woman aged 45-65 years who had recovered from COVID-19.

The CDR3 DNA is TGTGCCAGCAGCTTATTAGTGGGGGCCACTGAAGCTTTCTTT. This sequence encodes CASSLLVGATEAFF. The rearrangement joins TRBV7-3 to TRBJ1-1; D possibly corresponds to TRBD1 (6 bases). Per the germline V gene, CDR1 is SGHTA and CDR2 is FQGTGA. The CDR3 is 14 residues long. Trimming cost V 2 bases and J 4 bases, with 11 bases left between them.